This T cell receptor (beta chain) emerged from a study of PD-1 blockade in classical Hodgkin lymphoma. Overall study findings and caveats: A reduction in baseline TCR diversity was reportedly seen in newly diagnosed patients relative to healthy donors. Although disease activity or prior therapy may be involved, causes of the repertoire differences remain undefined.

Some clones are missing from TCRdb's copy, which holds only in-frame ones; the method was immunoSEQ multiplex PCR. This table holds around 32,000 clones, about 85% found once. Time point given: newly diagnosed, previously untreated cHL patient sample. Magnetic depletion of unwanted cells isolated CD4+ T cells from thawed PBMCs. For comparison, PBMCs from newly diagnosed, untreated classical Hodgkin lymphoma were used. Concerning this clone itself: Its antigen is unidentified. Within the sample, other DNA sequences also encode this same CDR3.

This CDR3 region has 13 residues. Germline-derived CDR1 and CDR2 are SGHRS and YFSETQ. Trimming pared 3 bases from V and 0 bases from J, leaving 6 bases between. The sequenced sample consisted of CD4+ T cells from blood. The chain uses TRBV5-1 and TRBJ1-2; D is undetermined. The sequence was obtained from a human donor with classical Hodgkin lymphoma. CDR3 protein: CASSWTANYGYTF. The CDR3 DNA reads TGCGCCAGCAGCTGGACGGCTAACTATGGCTACACCTTC.